What follows are 26 T cell receptor beta chains derived from one specimen sequenced in a study of response to subunit inactivated influenza vaccine. Via MiXCR, TCRdb re-called the RT-PCR reads, giving one row per CDR3 protein. The table lists about 570,000 distinct CDR3 sequences, approximately 11% of them singletons. The sample also formed part of further work on T cells expressing NK-cell markers. That paper notes: TCR beta cDNA was generated via 5'RACE template switching incorporating UMIs.

The sequences come from PBMCs from blood, collected on the day of vaccination. Source of these receptors: a man in his fifties or sixties who received an inactivated influenza vaccine.

V and J are TRBV20-1 and TRBJ2-5; no firm D call. The germline gives CDR1 DFQATT, CDR2 SNEGSKA (reference sequence). The germline V and J ends were trimmed by 7 bases and 4 bases, with 22 bases remaining between them. The CDR3 runs to 15 residues. The CDR3 region has the DNA TGCAGTGTTAGGAGTTATTCGTTTTCCGGAGAGACCCAGTACTTC. Protein product: CSVRSYSFSGETQYF.

This clonotype was observed a few times. The chain carries TRBV25-1 and TRBJ2-2; D is possibly TRBD1 (5 bases). V lost 7 bases, J lost 4 bases, and 13 bases lay in between. Germline V CDR1 and CDR2: MGHDK, SYGVNS. The CDR3 loop spans 14 amino acids. The CDR3 is CASTPRVATGELFF. The DNA of the CDR3 is TGTGCCAGCACTCCCAGGGTAGCCACCGGGGAGCTGTTTTTT. The full variable domain, rest sourced from reference TRBV25-1 and TRBJ2-2, is EADIYQTPRYLVIGTGKKITLECSQTMGHDKMYWYQQDPGMELHLIHYSYGVNSTEKGDLSSESTVSRIRTEHFPLTLESARPSHTSQYLCASTPRVATGELFFGEGSRLTVL.

This chain links TRBV5-1 with TRBJ2-2; TRBD2 is a possible D gene (6 bases). The CDR3 has 14 amino acids. The V gene's germline CDR1 is SGHRS and CDR2 YFSETQ. Trimming took 4 bases from V and 5 from J, leaving 12 bases between them. In nucleotides, the CDR3 is TGCGCCAGCAGCCTGGAGGGGTGGACCGGGGAGCTGTTTTTT. It encodes CASSLEGWTGELFF. The entire variable domain, with the rest obtained from reference TRBV5-1 and TRBJ2-2, is as follows: KAGVTQTPRYLIKTRGQQVTLSCSPISGHRSVSWYQQTPGQGLQFLFEYFSETQRNKGNFPGRFSGRQFSNSRSEMNVSTLELGDSALYLCASSLEGWTGELFFGEGSRLTVL.

The chain employs TRBV3-1 and TRBJ1-1, with 7 bases that match TRBD1. V was pared by 5 bases and J by 4 bases, with 7 bases of the junction left unmatched. CDR3 length equals 14 residues. Germline values: CDR1 LGHDT, CDR2 YNNKEL (reference sequence). CDR3 protein: CASSARDRATEAFF. The CDR3 DNA reads TGTGCCAGCAGCGCCCGAGACAGGGCCACTGAAGCTTTCTTT.

The chain uses TRBV5-5 and TRBJ2-7; D may be TRBD1 (5 bases). The CDR3 covers 13 residues. Germline V gene lookup returns CDR1 SGHKS and CDR2 YYEKEE (reference sequence). With 6 bases removed from V and 2 bases from J, the gap between germline ends came to 12 bases. CDR3 bases: TGTGCCAGCACCTCGGACAAGACCTACGAGCAGTACTTC. It encodes CASTSDKTYEQYF.

CDR3 DNA sequence: TGTGCCAGCAGTTGGGGGACTAGCGGGAGGAGCGGCCAGCAGTACTTC. It specifies CASSWGTSGRSGQQYF. This rearrangement joins TRBV12-3 or TRBV12-4 to TRBJ2-7, with 15 bases that match TRBD2. The CDR3 sequence is 16 residues long. After removal of 4 bases from V and 8 bases from J, the junction contained 9 bases not matched to a gene.

This clonotype was recorded many times. As DNA, the CDR3 is TGTGCCAGCAGTTTGAGAACCGCAGATACGCAGTATTTT. Amino acids: CASSLRTADTQYF. This chain joins TRBV12-3 or TRBV12-4 and TRBJ2-3; D is unresolved. V gave up 3 bases and J gave up 4 bases, with 8 bases separating them. CDR3 size: 13 residues.

This clonotype was observed at least ten times. V is TRBV7-2 and J is TRBJ2-3; TRBD2 matches 8 bases. V shed 5 bases and J 1 base; nucleotides not matched to a gene: 5. The length of the CDR3 is 15 residues. Germline V lookup: CDR1 SGHTA, CDR2 FQGNSA. The CDR3 here is CASSLVAGRTDTQYF. The DNA for the CDR3 is TGTGCCAGCAGCCTGGTAGCGGGGCGCACAGATACGCAGTATTTT. Based on the CDR3 plus reference TRBV7-2 and TRBJ2-3, the full variable domain is GAGVSQSPSNKVTEKGKDVELRCDPISGHTALYWYRQSLGQGLEFLIYFQGNSAPDKSGLPSDRFSAERTGGSVSTLTIQRTQQEDSAVYLCASSLVAGRTDTQYFGPGTRLTVL.

This chain links TRBV4-3 with TRBJ2-3; 9 nucleotides match TRBD2. The germline gives CDR1 LGHNA, CDR2 YSLEER. This CDR3 spans 14 amino acids. The junction had 11 bases not matched to a gene; V was cut back by 3 bases and J by 13 bases. CDR3 in amino acids: CASSQAARGGQKYF. CDR3 DNA: TGCGCCAGCAGCCAGGCCGCGCGGGGGGGACAAAAGTATTTT.

The chain links TRBV12-3 or TRBV12-4 to TRBJ2-5, with TRBD1 matching 12 bases. V dropped 5 bases and J dropped 2; count of bases not matched to a gene: 6. The CDR3 covers 16 residues. The CDR3 region is CASSPGTGGLQETQYF. The CDR3 nucleotides are TGTGCCAGCAGTCCAGGGACAGGGGGCCTTCAAGAGACCCAGTACTTC.

In this sample, this clonotype turned up many times. The CDR3 here is CASSLGGMGNTGELFF. For the CDR3, the DNA is TGTGCCAGCAGTTTAGGGGGGATGGGCAACACCGGGGAGCTGTTTTTT. This chain links TRBV12-3 or TRBV12-4 with TRBJ2-2; either TRBD1 or TRBD2 may supply D (5 bases each). V lost 1 base and J lost 2, with 11 bases in between. The CDR3 runs to 16 residues.

This clonotype was counted only a few times. The rearrangement joins TRBV2 to TRBJ1-1; D possibly corresponds to TRBD1 (6 bases). CDR1 is SNHLY, CDR2 FYNNEI, per germline. The V and J ends lost 6 bases and 3 bases respectively, with 11 bases between them. The CDR3 is made up of 13 amino acids. The CDR3 sequence: CASRTEGDTEAFF. CDR3 DNA: TGTGCCAGCAGGACCGAGGGGGACACTGAAGCTTTCTTT.

This clonotype was observed a handful of times. The gene calls are TRBV28 and TRBJ2-2, with 9 nucleotides matching TRBD1. The germline gives CDR1 MDHEN, CDR2 SYDVKM. Germline trimming cut 1 base from V and 3 bases from J; bases unmatched to any gene: 6. CDR3 length: 17 amino acids. In DNA form, the CDR3 reads TGTGCCAGCAGTTTATACGTGACAGGGGGAGACACCGGGGAGCTGTTTTTT. Protein sequence: CASSLYVTGGDTGELFF.

Ten or more counts support this clonotype. The V gene is TRBV2, the J gene TRBJ2-2, with D possibly being TRBD1 (6 bases). Germline CDR1 and CDR2: SNHLY and FYNNEI. This CDR3 is 14 amino acids long. The germline V and J ends were trimmed by 4 bases and 7 bases, with 13 bases remaining between them. The CDR3 DNA follows: TGTGCCAGCAGTGGACCGGACAGAATCGGGGAGCTGTTTTTT. It specifies CASSGPDRIGELFF.

This clonotype was picked up a small number of times. The chain couples TRBV7-2 to TRBJ1-5, with unresolved D. V was clipped by 5 bases and J by 0 bases, with 11 bases between them. The CDR3 contains 15 residues. Germline V lookup: CDR1 SGHTA, CDR2 FQGNSA. The CDR3 bases are TGTGCCAGCAGCCTTCGTCCTTATAGCAATCAGCCCCAGCATTTT. Translating gives CASSLRPYSNQPQHF.

In this sample, this clonotype turned up a few times. The chain has TRBV6-2 or TRBV6-3 and TRBJ2-6; D gene uncertain. CDR3 size: 17 residues. The V end lost 0 bases, the J end lost 0 bases, and 9 bases lay between the germline ends. The germline gives CDR1 MNHEY, CDR2 SVGEGT. The CDR3 loop reads CASSYSTSASGANVLTF. CDR3 DNA sequence: TGTGCCAGCAGTTACTCAACGTCGGCCTCTGGGGCCAACGTCCTGACTTTC.

This clonotype has at least ten counts. The J gene is TRBJ2-7, the V gene TRBV5-1; D remains ambiguous. V was pared by 4 bases and J by 0 bases, with 11 bases between. Looked up from germline, CDR1 is SGHRS and CDR2 is YFSETQ. The CDR3 sequence is 14 residues long. The CDR3 region is CASSLHLGSYEQYF. The CDR3 DNA reads as TGCGCCAGCAGCCTTCACTTGGGCTCCTACGAGCAGTACTTC.

This clonotype was seen only a few times. V usage is TRBV7-2 and J usage is TRBJ2-1; possibly TRBD2 for D (5 bases). V shed 1 base and J shed 1 base, with 8 bases lying between them. This CDR3 region has 15 residues. Germline V CDR1 and CDR2: SGHTA, FQGNSA. CDR3 protein: CASSLDSVSYNEQFF. In DNA form, the CDR3 reads TGTGCCAGCAGCTTAGATAGCGTGTCCTACAATGAGCAGTTCTTC. Filled out from reference TRBV7-2 and TRBJ2-1, the complete variable domain reads GAGVSQSPSNKVTEKGKDVELRCDPISGHTALYWYRQSLGQGLEFLIYFQGNSAPDKSGLPSDRFSAERTGGSVSTLTIQRTQQEDSAVYLCASSLDSVSYNEQFFGPGTRLTVL.

This clonotype has more than one count but fewer than ten. This chain connects TRBV7-3 to TRBJ2-2; D remains ambiguous. The V gene's germline CDR1 is SGHTA and CDR2 FQGTGA. Trimming removed 5 bases from V and 0 bases from J, with 10 bases in between. The CDR3 has 15 residues. CDR3 DNA: TGTGCCAGCAGCGGAACGGGTTCGAACACCGGGGAGCTGTTTTTT. Its protein product is CASSGTGSNTGELFF.

The chain joins TRBV12-3 or TRBV12-4 to TRBJ1-2; D is ambiguous. V lost 1 base and J lost 4, with 10 bases in between. CDR3 size: 14 residues. The CDR3 bases are TGTGCCAGCAGTTTAGGGTCCAGAATCTATGGCTACACCTTC. Encoded protein: CASSLGSRIYGYTF.

This clonotype was counted only a few times. The chain couples TRBV4-1 to TRBJ2-3, with no clear D. This CDR3 comprises 13 residues. Trimming removed 5 bases from V and 6 bases from J, with 12 bases in between. Germline V lookup: CDR1 MGHRA, CDR2 YSYEKL. The CDR3 nucleotides read TGCGCCAGCAGCGGATTCAATTCGGATACGCAGTATTTT. Its protein product is CASSGFNSDTQYF.

This clonotype appeared a few times. CDR3 residues: CSVGQGGDQPQHF. The CDR3, as DNA: TGCAGCGTTGGACAGGGTGGTGATCAGCCCCAGCATTTT. V and J are TRBV29-1 and TRBJ1-5; 7 nucleotides line up with TRBD1. Germline V gene data show CDR1 as SQVTM and CDR2 as ANQGSEA. The CDR3 totals 13 residues. J gave up 5 bases and V 4 bases, and 5 bases lay outside the gene matches.

The chain uses TRBV5-4 and TRBJ2-2; tentatively, D is TRBD2 (6 bases). The CDR3 totals 16 residues. Germline assignment: CDR1 SGHNT and CDR2 YYREEE (reference sequence). Trimming removed 1 base from V and 0 bases from J, with 10 bases in between. In nucleotides, the CDR3 is TGTGCCAGCAGCTTGCCGGGGAGGCCGAACACCGGGGAGCTGTTTTTT. Translation gives CASSLPGRPNTGELFF.

The V gene is TRBV6-1, the J gene TRBJ2-1, with 7 positions matching TRBD2. Trimming took 10 bases from V and 4 from J; bases not matched to a gene: 7. Germline CDR1 is MNHNS and CDR2 is SASEGT. This CDR3 spans 13 amino acids. The CDR3: CATTGLTYNEQFF. CDR3 nucleotide sequence: TGTGCCACGACGGGACTAACATACAATGAGCAGTTCTTC.

This clonotype was counted many times. This chain connects TRBV7-2 to TRBJ1-3; D uncertain. CDR1 and CDR2 (germline): SGHTA, FQGNSA. The CDR3 runs 16 residues. Trimming pared 5 bases from V and 0 bases from J, leaving 14 bases between. This CDR3 reads CASSRSPPLSGNTIYF. The CDR3 DNA sequence: TGTGCCAGCAGCCGATCCCCCCCCCTCTCTGGAAACACCATATATTTT.

For this clonotype: Lacking the conserved final phenylalanine or tryptophan, this CDR3 likely reflects a read error. This rearrangement joins TRBV7-2 to TRBJ2-7; the D gene is possibly TRBD2 (6 bases). The CDR3 is made up of 15 amino acids. The V and J ends lost 0 bases and 8 bases respectively, with 17 bases between them. Per the germline V gene, CDR1 is SGHTA and CDR2 is FQGNSA. The CDR3 is CASSLAYAGTSKQYL. In DNA form, the CDR3 reads TGTGCCAGCAGCTTAGCGTATGCGGGAACTAGTAAGCAGTACCTC.